The clone carrying this TCR beta chain has a single count. The antigen remains undetermined. This sample was taken from a study of blood T cells in healthy people across ages. Study outcomes and limitations: PBMCs left unsorted prevented a conclusive naive versus antigen-experienced comparison.

Each donor was a healthy Caucasian individual from Russia, aged roughly 6 to 95. A J-beta primer mix and a sample-barcoded 5' primer were used in a second PCR of roughly 6 to 11 cycles. TCRdb redid the calling of the 5' RACE reads with MiXCR, one entry per CDR3 protein. The profile shows roughly 1.5 million distinct CDR3 sequences, approximately 43% of them singletons. Sequencing was done on a sample of blood. The sequence derives from a woman aged 18 to 35 in good health.

As DNA, the CDR3 is TGTGCCAGCTCACCACGGGAAGCAGGGCCTAGATACGAGCAGTACTTC. Its translation is CASSPREAGPRYEQYF. The chain couples TRBV18 to TRBJ2-7, with D possibly matching TRBD1 (5 bases). This CDR3 has 16 residues. Trimming stripped 1 base from V and 4 bases from J, with 17 bases between. Germline-derived CDR1 and CDR2 are KGHSH and LQKENI.